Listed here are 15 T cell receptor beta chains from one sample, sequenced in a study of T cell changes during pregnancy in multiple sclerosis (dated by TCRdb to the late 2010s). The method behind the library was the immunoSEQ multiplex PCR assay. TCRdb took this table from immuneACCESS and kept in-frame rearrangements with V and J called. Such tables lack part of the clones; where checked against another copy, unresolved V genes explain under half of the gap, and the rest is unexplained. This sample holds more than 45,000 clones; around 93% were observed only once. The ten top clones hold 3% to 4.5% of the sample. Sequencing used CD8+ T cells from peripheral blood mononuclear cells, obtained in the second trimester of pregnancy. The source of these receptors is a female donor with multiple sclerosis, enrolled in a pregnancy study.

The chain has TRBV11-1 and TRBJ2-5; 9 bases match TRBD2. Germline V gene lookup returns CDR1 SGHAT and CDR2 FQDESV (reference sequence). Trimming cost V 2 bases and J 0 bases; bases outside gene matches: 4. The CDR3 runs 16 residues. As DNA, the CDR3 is TGTGCCAGCAGCTTAAAAACTAGCGGGTACCAAGAGACCCAGTACTTC. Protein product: CASSLKTSGYQETQYF.

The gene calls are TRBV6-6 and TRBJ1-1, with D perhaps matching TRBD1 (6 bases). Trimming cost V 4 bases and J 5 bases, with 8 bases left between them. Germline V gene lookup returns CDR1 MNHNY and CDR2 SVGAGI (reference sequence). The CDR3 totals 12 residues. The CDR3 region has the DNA TGTGCCAGCAGTTCAGGGGTAACTGAAGCTTTCTTT. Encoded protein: CASSSGVTEAFF.

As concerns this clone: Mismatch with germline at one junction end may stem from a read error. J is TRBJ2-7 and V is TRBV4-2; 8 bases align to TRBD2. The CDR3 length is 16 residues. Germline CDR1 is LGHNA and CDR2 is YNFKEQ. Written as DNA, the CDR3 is TGTGCCAGCAACCAAGAAGCCGGGACTAGCTCCTACGAGCAGTACTTC. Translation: CASNQEAGTSSYEQYF.

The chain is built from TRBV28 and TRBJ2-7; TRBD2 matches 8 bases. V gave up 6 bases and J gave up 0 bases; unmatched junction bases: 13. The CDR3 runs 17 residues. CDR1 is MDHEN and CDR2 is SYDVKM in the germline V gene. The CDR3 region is CASRAGGDRLHSYEQYF. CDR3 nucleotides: TGTGCCAGCAGGGCGGGGGGAGACAGGCTTCACTCCTACGAGCAGTACTTC.

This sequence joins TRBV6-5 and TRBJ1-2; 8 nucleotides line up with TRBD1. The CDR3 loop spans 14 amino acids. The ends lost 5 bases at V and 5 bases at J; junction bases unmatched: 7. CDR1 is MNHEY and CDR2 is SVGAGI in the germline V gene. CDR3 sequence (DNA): TGTGCCAGCAGTCCGAACCAGGGGGCGTATGGCTACACCTTC. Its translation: CASSPNQGAYGYTF.

The CDR3 loop is CASSFGGKEAFF. The CDR3 region has the DNA TGTGCCAGCAGCTTTGGAGGAAAGGAAGCTTTCTTT. The genes are TRBV9 and TRBJ1-1; no clear D. Germline-derived CDR1 and CDR2 are SGDLS and YYNGEE. The length of the CDR3 is 12 residues. V gave up 4 bases and J gave up 8 bases, with 12 bases separating them. Drawing the rest from reference TRBV9 and TRBJ1-1, the complete variable domain is DSGVTQTPKHLITATGQRVTLRCSPRSGDLSVYWYQQSLDQGLQFLIQYYNGEERAKGNILERFSAQQFPDLHSELNLSSLELGDSALYFCASSFGGKEAFFGQGTRLTVV.

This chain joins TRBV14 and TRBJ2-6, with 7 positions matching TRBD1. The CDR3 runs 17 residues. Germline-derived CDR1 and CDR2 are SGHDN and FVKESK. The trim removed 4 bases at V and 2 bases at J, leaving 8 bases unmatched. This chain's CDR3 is CASSLRQGEAGANVLTF. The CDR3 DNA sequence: TGTGCCAGCAGCCTAAGACAGGGAGAGGCTGGGGCCAACGTCCTGACTTTC.

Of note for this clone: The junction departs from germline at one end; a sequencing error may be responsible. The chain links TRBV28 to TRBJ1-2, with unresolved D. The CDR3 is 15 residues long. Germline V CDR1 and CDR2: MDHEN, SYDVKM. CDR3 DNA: TGTGCCAGCAGCTTATTTGAGGGCCTCGACTATGGCTACACCTTC. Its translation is CASSLFEGLDYGYTF.

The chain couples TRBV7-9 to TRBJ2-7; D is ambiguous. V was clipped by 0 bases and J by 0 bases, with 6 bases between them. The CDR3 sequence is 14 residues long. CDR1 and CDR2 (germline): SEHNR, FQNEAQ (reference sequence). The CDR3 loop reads CASSLAPGSYEQYF. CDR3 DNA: TGTGCCAGCAGCTTAGCGCCAGGCTCCTACGAGCAGTACTTC.

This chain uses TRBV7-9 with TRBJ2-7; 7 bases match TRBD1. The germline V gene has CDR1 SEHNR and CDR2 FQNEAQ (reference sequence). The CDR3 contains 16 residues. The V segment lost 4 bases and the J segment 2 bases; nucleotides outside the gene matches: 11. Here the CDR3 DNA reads TGTGCCAGCAGCTCTACATTCCGGGACAGTCCCTACGAGCAGTACTTC. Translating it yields CASSSTFRDSPYEQYF.

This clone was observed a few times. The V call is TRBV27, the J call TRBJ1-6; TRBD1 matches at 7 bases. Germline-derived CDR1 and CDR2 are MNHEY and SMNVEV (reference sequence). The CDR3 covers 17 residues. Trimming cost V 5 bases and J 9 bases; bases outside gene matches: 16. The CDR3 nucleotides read TGTGCCAGCAGTCCTGACAGGGTCCCCCACCACGGTTCACCCCTCCACTTT. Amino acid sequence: CASSPDRVPHHGSPLHF.

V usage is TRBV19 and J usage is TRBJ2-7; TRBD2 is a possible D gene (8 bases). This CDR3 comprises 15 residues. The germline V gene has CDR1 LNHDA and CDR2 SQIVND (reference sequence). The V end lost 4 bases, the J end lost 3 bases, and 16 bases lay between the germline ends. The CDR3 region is CASSTGGDSVYEQYF. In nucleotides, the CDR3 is TGTGCCAGTAGTACGGGGGGGGACAGCGTCTACGAGCAGTACTTC.

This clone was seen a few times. CDR3 sequence reads: CASSQDPSAGGYSNQPQHF. CDR3 sequence (DNA): TGCGCCAGCAGCCAAGATCCCAGCGCAGGGGGCTATAGCAATCAGCCCCAGCATTTT. J is TRBJ1-5 and V is TRBV4-1, with TRBD1 identical over 8 bases. This CDR3 is built from 19 residues. The V gene end was trimmed by 0 bases and the J gene end by 0 bases; junction bases not matched to a gene: 10. CDR1 and CDR2 (germline): MGHRA, YSYEKL.

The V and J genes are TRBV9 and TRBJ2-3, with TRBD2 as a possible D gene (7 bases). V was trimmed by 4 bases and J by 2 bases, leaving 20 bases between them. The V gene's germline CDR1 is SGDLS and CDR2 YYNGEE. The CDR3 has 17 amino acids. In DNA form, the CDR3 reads TGTGCCAGCAGCCCCGCCCCTATGGCGGGGGCCACAGATACGCAGTATTTT. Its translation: CASSPAPMAGATDTQYF.

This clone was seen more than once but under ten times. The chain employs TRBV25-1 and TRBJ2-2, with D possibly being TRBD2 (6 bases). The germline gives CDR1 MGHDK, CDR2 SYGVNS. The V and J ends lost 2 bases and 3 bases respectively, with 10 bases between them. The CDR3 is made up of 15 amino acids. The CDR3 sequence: CASSEAGTHTGELFF. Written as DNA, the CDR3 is TGTGCCAGCAGTGAAGCGGGAACACACACCGGGGAGCTGTTTTTT.